This record looks at one T cell receptor (beta chain) sequence and its context. All enrollees were about 18 to 90 years old and from fewer than 25 US areas. Clones were sequenced by immunoSEQ multiplex PCR, and TCRdb holds only the in-frame ones, with some missing. The repertoire includes 300,000 to 400,000 clones, approximately 81% of them detected once, and 1.5% to 2% sits in the top ten. The trim removed 1 base at V and 5 bases at J, leaving 2 bases unmatched. CDR3 length: 15 amino acids. Germline CDR1 is KGHDR and CDR2 is SFDVKD. The entry originates in a study of blood T cell repertoires in COVID-19. In the study overall: The United States, Italy and Spain supplied acute and convalescent COVID-19 samples.

The sample consisted of PBMCs or T cells enriched from blood (not recorded which). The sequence was obtained from a woman between 25 and 40 years old who had been exposed to COVID-19. The V call is TRBV24-1, the J call TRBJ2-5, with TRBD1 matching 11 bases. The CDR3 here is CATSDFGTGGETQYF. CDR3 in DNA: TGTGCCACCAGTGATTTTGGGACAGGGGGGGAGACCCAGTACTTC.